This TCR beta chain was identified in a study of T cell responses to AZD1222 COVID-19 vaccine. Method: immunoSEQ multiplex PCR; TCRdb's copy keeps in-frame clones and lacks some. The table lists about 140,000 clones, approximately 93% of them singletons. The germline V gene encodes CDR1 KGHDR and CDR2 SFDVKD. The CDR3 covers 17 residues. The trim removed 5 bases at V and 4 bases at J, leaving 11 bases unmatched. Overall study results and limits: White British people made up most donors, females outnumbered males, and clonal diversity was possibly underestimated. Seropositive AZD1222 recipients at baseline numbered only six or seven. Spike-specific TCR depth and breadth grew after two AZD1222 doses. Among vaccine-associated CD4 TCRs, coverage spanned spike, with dominance at 160-218 and 743-854.

A note on this clone: Antigen: not known.

The chain joins TRBV24-1 to TRBJ2-1, with 9 bases aligning to TRBD1. This sequence was found in an adult who had recovered from COVID-19. This sample comprised peripheral blood, obtained after recovery from COVID-19. The CDR3 loop reads CATSGKAVGQGYNEQFF. As DNA, the CDR3 is TGTGCCACCAGTGGTAAAGCGGTGGGACAGGGTTACAATGAGCAGTTCTTC.